This record concerns one T cell receptor (beta chain) sequence. Between the trimmed V and J ends, which lost 2 bases and 5 bases, there was a span of 6 bases. CDR1 is SNHLY and CDR2 is FYNNEI in the germline V gene. The CDR3 contains 13 residues. The sample is drawn from a study of cytomegalovirus exposure and HLA in healthy donors. About the research overall: Around 200 million T cells yielded approximately 100 million unique TCR beta sequences, as an earlier analysis found.

The PCR ran on 60 Vbeta and 13 Jbeta primers. The data were produced by immunoSEQ multiplex PCR, yet TCRdb's version contains in-frame clones alone and is incomplete. Seen here are around 190,000 clones, approximately 86% observed once, and the top ten hold more than 0.25%. The gene calls are TRBV2 and TRBJ1-4, with a tentative D call TRBD1 (5 bases). This TCR derives from a woman aged 25 to 39 in good health and CMV-seronegative. The sample comprised PBMCs. The CDR3 protein is CASSEQGNEKLFF. The CDR3 DNA is TGTGCCAGCAGTGAACAGGGAAATGAAAAACTGTTTTTT.